This T cell receptor beta chain stems from a study of blood T cells in healthy people across ages. General study findings and limits: With donor CMV status unknown, expanded clonotype changes were possibly confounded. PBMCs that were unsorted prevented a conclusive naive versus antigen-experienced comparison.

The CDR3 has 17 amino acids. In germline, CDR1 is SGDLS, CDR2 YYNGEE. V lost 0 bases, J lost 2 bases, and 5 bases stayed unmatched. This clonotype was counted a few times. Its target is not known. It was with a sample-barcoded 5' primer and a J-beta primer mix that a second PCR of roughly 6 to 12 cycles was run. A tag from a template-switch adaptor with 12 random nucleotides marked each cDNA molecule. Every sample returned 2.5 million or more CDR3-containing paired-end reads. MiXCR, run by TCRdb on the 5' RACE reads, gives a single entry per CDR3 protein. The table includes some 850,000 distinct CDR3 sequences, around 25% detected once. This sample was shared with a second study, whose subject was T cells of mothers and their children.

The chain carries TRBV9 and TRBJ2-1; 10 nucleotides match TRBD1. This TCR was sampled from a boy aged 5-17 years in good health. The sequenced material came from blood. CDR3 bases: TGTGCCAGCAGCGTAGCTGGGACAGGGGACCCCTACAATGAGCAGTTCTTC. It translates to CASSVAGTGDPYNEQFF.